This T cell receptor beta chain originates from a study of cytomegalovirus exposure and HLA in healthy donors. PCR employed 60 Vbeta and 13 Jbeta primers. Some clones are missing from TCRdb's copy, which holds only in-frame ones; the method was immunoSEQ multiplex PCR. The table shows 30,000 to 40,000 clones, with 40% to 45% occurring only once. The sequenced material came from PBMCs. This receptor was obtained from a woman aged 45-65 years in good health and CMV-seronegative.

Here the CDR3 reads CASSFQGLSTSGNTIYF. For the CDR3, the DNA is TGCGCCAGCAGCTTCCAGGGATTATCTACCTCTGGAAACACCATATATTTT. The rearrangement joins TRBV5-1 to TRBJ1-3; a possible D gene is TRBD1 (5 bases). Germline values: CDR1 SGHRS, CDR2 YFSETQ. The germline V and J ends were trimmed by 2 bases and 0 bases, with 15 bases remaining between them. The CDR3 extends over 17 amino acids. Combining the CDR3 with reference TRBV5-1 and TRBJ1-3 gives the whole variable domain KAGVTQTPRYLIKTRGQQVTLSCSPISGHRSVSWYQQTPGQGLQFLFEYFSETQRNKGNFPGRFSGRQFSNSRSEMNVSTLELGDSALYLCASSFQGLSTSGNTIYFGEGSWLTVV.